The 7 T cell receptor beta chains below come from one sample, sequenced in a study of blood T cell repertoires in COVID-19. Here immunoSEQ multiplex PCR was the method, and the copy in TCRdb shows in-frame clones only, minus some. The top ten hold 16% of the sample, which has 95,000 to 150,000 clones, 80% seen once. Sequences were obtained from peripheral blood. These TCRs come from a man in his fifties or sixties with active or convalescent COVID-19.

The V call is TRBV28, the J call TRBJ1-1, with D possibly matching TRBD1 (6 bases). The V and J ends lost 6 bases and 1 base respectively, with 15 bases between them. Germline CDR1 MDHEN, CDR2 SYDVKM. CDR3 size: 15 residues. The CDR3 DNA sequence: TGTGCCAGCAGACTGCTGGTAGGGGGGAACACTGAAGCTTTCTTT. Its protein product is CASRLLVGGNTEAFF.

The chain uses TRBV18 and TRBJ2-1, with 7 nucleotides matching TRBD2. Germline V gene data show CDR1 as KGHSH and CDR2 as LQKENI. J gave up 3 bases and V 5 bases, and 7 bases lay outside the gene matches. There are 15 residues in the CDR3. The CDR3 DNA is TGTGCCAGCTCAGCCGGACTAGATTTCTACAATGAGCAGTTCTTC. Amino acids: CASSAGLDFYNEQFF.

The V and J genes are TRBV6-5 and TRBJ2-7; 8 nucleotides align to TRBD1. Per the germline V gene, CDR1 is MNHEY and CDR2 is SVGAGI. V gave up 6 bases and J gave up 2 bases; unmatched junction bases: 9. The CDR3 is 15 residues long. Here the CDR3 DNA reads TGTGCCAGCAGAACCCGGACAGGGCGGACCTACGAGCAGTACTTC. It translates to CASRTRTGRTYEQYF.

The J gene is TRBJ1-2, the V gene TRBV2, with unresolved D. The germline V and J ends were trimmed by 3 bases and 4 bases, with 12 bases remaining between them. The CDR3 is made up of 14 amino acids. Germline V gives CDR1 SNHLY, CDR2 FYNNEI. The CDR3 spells CASSEDSTAYGYTF. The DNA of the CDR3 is TGTGCCAGCAGTGAGGATTCCACAGCCTATGGCTACACCTTC.

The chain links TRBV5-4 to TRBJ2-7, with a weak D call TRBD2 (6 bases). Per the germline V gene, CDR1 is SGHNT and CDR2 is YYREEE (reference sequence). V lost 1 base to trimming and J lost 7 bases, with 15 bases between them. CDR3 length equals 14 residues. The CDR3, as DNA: TGTGCCAGCAGCTTGAGGGACTCCGTGGGAGAGCAGTACTTC. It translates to CASSLRDSVGEQYF.

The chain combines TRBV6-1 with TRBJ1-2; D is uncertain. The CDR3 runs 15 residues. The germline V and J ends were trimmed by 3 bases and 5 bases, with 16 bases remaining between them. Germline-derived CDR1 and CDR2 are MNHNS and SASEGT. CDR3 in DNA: TGTGCCAGCAGTGACCCAGGTACCTCGGAATATGGCTACACCTTC. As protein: CASSDPGTSEYGYTF.

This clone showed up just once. The CDR3, as DNA: TGTGCCAGCAGCTCAGGAACCCTACGAGAGCAGTACTTC. It specifies CASSSGTLREQYF. V is TRBV12-3 or TRBV12-4 and J is TRBJ2-7; unclear D gene. The length of the CDR3 is 13 residues. The V and J ends lost 6 bases and 7 bases respectively, with 16 bases between them.